The 22 T cell receptor beta chains given below trace back to one sample, sequenced in a study of T cell repertoires in cytomegalovirus infection. One entry per CDR3 protein, called by TCRdb with MiXCR from the reads. The sample lists hundreds of thousands of distinct CDR3 sequences, approximately 34% seen once, with roughly 2.8% in the top ten. Input material: PBMCs. These receptors originate from a human donor in good health (CMV status not recorded). Some clones in this sample may be carry-over from other donors' samples.

The table lists this clonotype with a few counts. This chain links TRBV7-2 with TRBJ2-1, with D maybe TRBD2 (5 bases). From germline, CDR1 is SGHTA and CDR2 FQGNSA. The V end was cut by 6 bases, the J end by 0 bases, with 9 bases between. The CDR3 is made up of 14 amino acids. The CDR3 is CASRGRTSYNEQFF. The CDR3 coding sequence is TGTGCCAGCAGGGGGAGAACCTCCTACAATGAGCAGTTCTTC.

The table lists this clonotype with many counts. The chain joins TRBV7-2 to TRBJ1-1; D unclear. V was shortened by 3 bases and J by 0 bases, with 11 bases between the two germline ends. CDR3 size: 15 residues. CDR1 and CDR2 (germline): SGHTA, FQGNSA. In DNA form, the CDR3 reads TGTGCCAGCAGCTTGGGCAGGCGGATGAACACTGAAGCTTTCTTT. Translating it yields CASSLGRRMNTEAFF.

V gene TRBV7-2 combines with J gene TRBJ1-2, with 7 nucleotides matching TRBD1. Germline loops: CDR1 SGHTA, CDR2 FQGNSA. After removal of 0 bases from V and 4 bases from J, the junction contained 14 bases not matched to a gene. The CDR3 covers 18 residues. CDR3 in amino acids: CASSLAVVRDSGFYGYTF. CDR3 nucleotides: TGTGCCAGCAGCTTAGCCGTCGTCAGGGACAGTGGTTTCTATGGCTACACCTTC.

This sequence joins TRBV20-1 and TRBJ1-1, with 8 positions matching TRBD1. CDR3 length equals 14 residues. Per the germline V gene, CDR1 is DFQATT and CDR2 is SNEGSKA (reference sequence). V trimming: 2 bases; J trimming: 2 bases; junction bases outside the gene matches: 4. The CDR3 nucleotides are TGCAGTGCTAGACAGGGGGCCCCTAACACTGAAGCTTTCTTT. It encodes CSARQGAPNTEAFF.

The rearrangement joins TRBV28 to TRBJ2-7; D might be TRBD1 (5 bases). The CDR3 extends over 14 amino acids. Germline V gene sequence: CDR1 MDHEN, CDR2 SYDVKM. Trimming took off 5 bases at V and 3 bases at J, with 14 bases between the two ends. CDR3 loop: CASSPLGQFYEQYF. In DNA form, the CDR3 reads TGTGCCAGCAGTCCCCTGGGGCAGTTCTACGAGCAGTACTTC.

This sequence joins TRBV15 and TRBJ2-2, with D unresolved. Germline-derived CDR1 and CDR2 are LNHNV and YYDKDF (reference sequence). The CDR3 spans 13 residues. V lost 1 base to trimming and J lost 5 bases, with 5 bases between them. The CDR3 region is CATSRVITGELFF. The CDR3 region has the DNA TGTGCCACCAGCAGAGTCATTACCGGGGAGCTGTTTTTT.

This clonotype was counted at least ten times. The genes are TRBV28 and TRBJ2-6; D gene ambiguous. V gave up 8 bases and J gave up 5 bases, with 10 bases separating them. The CDR3 is 13 amino acids. Germline V lookup: CDR1 MDHEN, CDR2 SYDVKM. CDR3 sequence (DNA): TGTGCCAGCCTGAGTCGCTGGGCCAACGTCCTGACTTTC. Translated: CASLSRWANVLTF.

This chain links TRBV6-5 with TRBJ1-2, with a possible D match to TRBD1 (5 bases). The ends were cut back, 0 bases at V and 4 bases at J, with 12 bases in the middle. The germline V gene has CDR1 MNHEY and CDR2 SVGAGI. The CDR3 spans 15 residues. The CDR3 region has the DNA TGTGCCAGCAGTTACTCGGAGGCAGGGACCTATGGCTACACCTTC. Encoded protein: CASSYSEAGTYGYTF.

The chain recombines TRBV7-3 with TRBJ1-5, with TRBD1 as a possible D gene (5 bases). CDR3 length: 14 amino acids. Trimming pared 2 bases from V and 6 bases from J, leaving 11 bases between. Germline CDR1 SGHTA, CDR2 FQGTGA. This CDR3 reads CASSLAGIGQPQHF. The CDR3 nucleotides read TGTGCCAGCAGCTTAGCAGGGATCGGTCAGCCCCAGCATTTT.

As concerns this clonotype: The junction does not match germline at one end; this may be a read error. The rearrangement links TRBV11-1 to TRBJ1-6; tentatively, D is TRBD1 (6 bases). The CDR3 spans 15 residues. The germline V gene encodes CDR1 SGHAT and CDR2 FQDESV (reference sequence). CDR3 amino acids: CAGSLGGQKNSPLHF. CDR3 bases: TGTGCCGGCAGCTTAGGTGGACAGAAAAATTCACCCCTCCACTTT.

The chain carries TRBV19 and TRBJ2-7, with 13 bases aligning to TRBD2. After removal of 7 bases from V and 7 bases from J, the junction contained 7 bases not matched to a gene. The CDR3 contains 14 residues. CDR1 is LNHDA and CDR2 is SQIVND in the germline V gene (reference sequence). The CDR3 here is CASIRTSGREEQYF. The CDR3 region has the DNA TGTGCCAGTATTAGGACTAGCGGGAGAGAAGAGCAGTACTTC.

The genes are TRBV12-3 or TRBV12-4 and TRBJ1-6, with unresolved D. This CDR3 contains 13 residues. V was clipped by 3 bases and J by 6 bases, with 6 bases between them. In DNA, the CDR3 is TGTGCCAGCAGTTTCTTAGCTAATTCACCCCTCCACTTT. Residues: CASSFLANSPLHF.

The DNA of the CDR3 is TGTGCCAGTAGTGTGACAGGGAACTACAATGAGCAGTTCTTC. It translates to CASSVTGNYNEQFF. The chain links TRBV19 to TRBJ2-1; the match to TRBD1 covers 7 bases. This CDR3 region has 14 residues. Germline assignment: CDR1 LNHDA and CDR2 SQIVND (reference sequence). V gave up 5 bases and J gave up 3 bases; unmatched junction bases: 4. The variable domain in full, completed from reference TRBV19 and TRBJ2-1, reads DGGITQSPKYLFRKEGQNVTLSCEQNLNHDAMYWYRQDPGQGLRLIYYSQIVNDFQKGDIAEGYSVSREKKESFPLTVTSAQKNPTAFYLCASSVTGNYNEQFFGPGTRLTVL.

This clonotype was seen more than once but under ten times. The chain uses TRBV6-2 or TRBV6-3 and TRBJ2-1, with unresolved D. V was cut by 2 bases and J by 8 bases, with 4 bases left in between. Germline V gives CDR1 MNHEY, CDR2 SVGEGT. The CDR3 sequence is 11 residues long. CDR3: CASSYADEQFF. The DNA for the CDR3 is TGTGCCAGCAGTTACGCGGATGAGCAGTTCTTC.

This clonotype was recorded a few times. The chain is built from TRBV7-2 and TRBJ2-7; D remains ambiguous. The CDR3 loop spans 13 amino acids. Trimming left V 4 bases short and J 2 bases short, with 9 bases between. The germline V gene encodes CDR1 SGHTA and CDR2 FQGNSA. The CDR3 DNA reads as TGTGCCAGCAGCTCTTACCTTACCTACGAGCAGTACTTC. Translating gives CASSSYLTYEQYF.

The V gene is TRBV5-6, the J gene TRBJ2-2, with 7 nucleotides matching TRBD2. CDR3 size: 17 residues. Germline assignment: CDR1 SGHDT and CDR2 YYEEEE. J gave up 3 bases and V 0 bases, and 8 bases lay outside the gene matches. The CDR3 DNA reads as TGTGCCAGCAGCTTGGGGACTAGAGGGCCGGACACCGGGGAGCTGTTTTTT. Its translation is CASSLGTRGPDTGELFF.

This chain links TRBV28 with TRBJ2-1; D could derive from TRBD1 or TRBD2 (5 bases each). Germline loops: CDR1 MDHEN, CDR2 SYDVKM. V shed 4 bases and J shed 9 bases, with 22 bases lying between them. The CDR3 spans 16 residues. As DNA, the CDR3 is TGTGCCAGCAGTTCCCCAGACGCGAGGGGTTATGGTGAGCAGTTCTTC. Translation: CASSSPDARGYGEQFF.

V and J are TRBV6-2 or TRBV6-3 and TRBJ2-1, with 14 positions matching TRBD2. The germline V gene encodes CDR1 MNHEY and CDR2 SVGEGT. This CDR3 has 16 amino acids. Losses at the gene ends were 2 bases for V and 8 bases for J; bases not matched to a gene: 5. The CDR3: CASSYPWTSGRHEQFF. CDR3 DNA: TGTGCCAGCAGTTACCCCTGGACTAGCGGGAGGCATGAGCAGTTCTTC.

This clonotype came up a few times. This chain joins TRBV11-2 and TRBJ2-3; D may correspond to TRBD1 or TRBD2 (5 bases each). This CDR3 has 16 amino acids. Per germline, CDR1 SGHAT and CDR2 FQNNGV. Trimming removed 1 base from V and 9 bases from J, with 20 bases in between. CDR3 residues: CASSLGGLGRIQTQYF. DNA of the CDR3: TGTGCCAGCAGCTTAGGGGGCTTGGGACGAATACAGACGCAGTATTTT.

This rearrangement joins TRBV4-1 to TRBJ2-1; D might be TRBD1 or TRBD2, each matching 5 bases. From germline, CDR1 is MGHRA and CDR2 YSYEKL. The CDR3 has 15 amino acids. The V end was cut by 2 bases, the J end by 2 bases, with 10 bases between. CDR3 residues: CASSQRGGPYNEQFF. The CDR3 region has the DNA TGCGCCAGCAGCCAACGGGGCGGACCCTACAATGAGCAGTTCTTC.

Written as DNA, the CDR3 is TGTGCCAGTTGTTGGAGGGGAAGGGGCAATCAGCCCCAGCATTTT. Translated: CASCWRGRGNQPQHF. The V gene is TRBV12-3 or TRBV12-4, the J gene TRBJ1-5, with D possibly matching TRBD1 (5 bases). V dropped 9 bases and J dropped 2 bases, with 17 bases sitting between them. The CDR3 covers 15 residues.

This clonotype was seen a handful of times. The chain has TRBV12-3 or TRBV12-4 and TRBJ2-3; D remains unclear. This CDR3 comprises 18 residues. Trimming stripped 6 bases from V and 0 bases from J, with 22 bases between. The CDR3 bases are TGTGCCAGCAGCCACAGAGTCCTCCCGACATCTAGCACAGATACGCAGTATTTT. It specifies CASSHRVLPTSSTDTQYF.